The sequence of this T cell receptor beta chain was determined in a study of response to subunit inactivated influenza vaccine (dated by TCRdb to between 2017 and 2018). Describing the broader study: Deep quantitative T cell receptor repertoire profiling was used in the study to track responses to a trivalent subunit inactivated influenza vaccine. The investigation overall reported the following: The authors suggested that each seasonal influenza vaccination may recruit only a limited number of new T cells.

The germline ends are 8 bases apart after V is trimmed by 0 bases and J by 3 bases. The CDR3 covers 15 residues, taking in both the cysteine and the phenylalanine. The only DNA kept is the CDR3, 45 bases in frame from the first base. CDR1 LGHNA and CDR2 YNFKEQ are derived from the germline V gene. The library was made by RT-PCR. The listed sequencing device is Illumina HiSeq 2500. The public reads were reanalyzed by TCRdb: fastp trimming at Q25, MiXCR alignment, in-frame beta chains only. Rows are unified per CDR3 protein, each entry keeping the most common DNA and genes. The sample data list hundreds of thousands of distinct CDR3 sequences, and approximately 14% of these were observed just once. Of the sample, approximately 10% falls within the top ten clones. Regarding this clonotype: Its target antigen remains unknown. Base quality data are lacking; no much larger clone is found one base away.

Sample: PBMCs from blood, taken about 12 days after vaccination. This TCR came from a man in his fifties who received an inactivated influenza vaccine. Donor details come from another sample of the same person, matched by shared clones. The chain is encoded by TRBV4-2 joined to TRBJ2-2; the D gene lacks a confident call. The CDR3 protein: CASSQEAKYTGELFF. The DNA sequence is TGTGCCAGCAGCCAAGAGGCCAAGTACACCGGGGAGCTGTTTTTT.